This TCR beta chain was recovered during a study of shared clonotypes between healthy human individuals. The germline V gene has CDR1 SGHRS and CDR2 YFSETQ. This CDR3 has 16 amino acids. The V gene lost 0 bases and the J gene lost 4 bases, with 17 bases spanning the gap. The study drew all its donors from Caucasian adults living in Nashville, Tennessee. Replicate PCRs run on unsorted PBMC used 300 to 350 ng DNA, which was 31,000 or so T cell genomes. PBMC DNA, left unsorted, was sequenced on ten immunoSEQ deep assay plates. TCRdb's copy holds only in-frame clones and misses some; the assay was immunoSEQ multiplex PCR. Among hundreds of thousands of clones listed, 70% to 80% were seen once.

The TCR originated in a woman between 40 and 50 years old in good health. Some clones in this sample may be carry-over from other donors' samples. V is TRBV5-1 and J is TRBJ2-7; the D call may be TRBD1 or TRBD2 (5 bases each). The sample comprised PBMCs. The CDR3 loop is CASSLGGRGGIYEQYF. The CDR3 region has the DNA TGCGCCAGCAGCTTGGGAGGTCGGGGCGGAATATACGAGCAGTACTTC.